Presented here are 6 T cell receptor beta chains from one specimen sequenced in a study of blood T cell repertoires in COVID-19. Some clones are missing from TCRdb's copy, which holds only in-frame ones; the method was immunoSEQ multiplex PCR. The sample records hundreds of thousands of clones, less than 85% being singletons. Sequenced material: PBMCs or T cells enriched from blood (not recorded which). All receptors derive from a woman aged 25-40 years who had been exposed to COVID-19.

This rearrangement joins TRBV15 to TRBJ2-5, with 7 bases that match TRBD2. Germline V gene sequence: CDR1 LNHNV, CDR2 YYDKDF (reference sequence). The CDR3 runs to 15 residues. V trimming: 0 bases; J trimming: 3 bases; junction bases outside the gene matches: 4. Written as DNA, the CDR3 is TGTGCCACCAGCAGAGATTCCGGGACTAAAGAGACCCAGTACTTC. Amino acids: CATSRDSGTKETQYF.

This clone was recorded only once. Other DNA sequences in this sample translate to the same CDR3. The chain links TRBV11-2 to TRBJ2-5; D unresolved. Trimming shortened V by 0 bases and J by 5 bases, and 4 bases separated the two germline ends. From germline, CDR1 is SGHAT and CDR2 FQNNGV. This CDR3 contains 12 residues. CDR3 sequence (DNA): TGTGCCAGCAGCTTAGATCGGGAGACCCAGTACTTC. This gives the protein CASSLDRETQYF.

This clone was found once. CDR3 residues: CASSVRLAPYNEQFF. The CDR3 nucleotides are TGTGCCAGCAGCGTACGACTAGCACCCTACAATGAGCAGTTCTTC. The rearrangement joins TRBV9 to TRBJ2-1; TRBD2 matches 7 bases. The CDR3 loop spans 15 amino acids. Germline V gives CDR1 SGDLS, CDR2 YYNGEE. V shed 1 base and J 2 bases; nucleotides not matched to a gene: 3.

The rearrangement links TRBV7-9 to TRBJ1-2; TRBD1 aligns across 9 bases. Germline CDR1 reads SEHNR; CDR2 reads FQNEAQ (reference sequence). The CDR3 consists of 13 residues. J was trimmed by 10 bases and V by 4 bases; bases with no gene match: 7. The CDR3 nucleotides read TGTGCCAGCAGCTGGGACAGGGAAAAAGCCTACACCTTC. Encoded protein: CASSWDREKAYTF.

This clone was counted ten times or more. The CDR3 DNA reads as TGTGCCAGCAGTCCTCTGGGGGACAAGGCCAACGTCCTGACTTTC. Amino acids: CASSPLGDKANVLTF. The chain combines TRBV28 with TRBJ2-6, with D maybe TRBD1 (6 bases). Germline V gene lookup returns CDR1 MDHEN and CDR2 SYDVKM. This CDR3 region has 15 residues. Between the trimmed V and J ends, which lost 5 bases and 6 bases, there was a span of 14 bases.

The V gene is TRBV7-3, the J gene TRBJ2-3; TRBD2 matches at 11 bases. The CDR3 has 15 amino acids. Losses at the gene ends were 5 bases for V and 4 bases for J; bases not matched to a gene: 5. The germline gives CDR1 SGHTA, CDR2 FQGTGA. CDR3 in amino acids: CASSPSSGGPDTQYF. Here the CDR3 DNA reads TGTGCCAGCAGCCCCTCTAGCGGGGGGCCAGATACGCAGTATTTT.